This T cell receptor beta chain was captured by sequencing in a study of CD8+ T cells in alopecia areata. Sequencing templates came from extracted RNA that was reverse transcribed into cDNA. Only in-frame clones appear in the TCRdb table, and some are missing; sequencing was by immunoSEQ multiplex PCR. The sample has fewer than 250,000 clones; about 64% are singletons. As to treatment: oral pan-JAK inhibitor, 5-10 mg twice daily. Lesional scalp punch biopsies and peripheral blood came from alopecia areata patients. Germline assignment: CDR1 GTSNPN and CDR2 SVGIG (reference sequence). The CDR3 has 14 residues. V lost 0 bases to trimming and J lost 7 bases; unmatched junction nucleotides: 8.

The clonotype was recovered from a human donor with alopecia areata. The sequencing used CD4+ T cells sorted from blood, collected at week 4, from a patient treated with tofacitinib. The chain links TRBV30 to TRBJ1-2; TRBD1 matches 7 bases. The chain's CDR3 is CAWSVRVTGLGYTF. As DNA, the CDR3 is TGTGCCTGGAGTGTCCGGGTGACAGGGCTTGGCTACACCTTC.